Described below is a single T cell receptor beta chain sequence and its context. Its specificity is not known. These data are taken from a study of blood T cells in healthy people across ages. Study conclusions and caveats: TCR beta diversity, measured per million T cells, fell in a roughly linear way with age.

Healthy Russian Caucasian donors spanned ages roughly 6 to 90 years. Total RNA, at least 5 micrograms per sample, was extracted from PBMCs. V was pared by 5 bases and J by 5 bases, with 8 bases of the junction left unmatched. This CDR3 has 14 amino acids. Germline V gives CDR1 DFQATT, CDR2 SNEGSKA (reference sequence). Through a sample-barcoded 5' primer and a J-beta primer mix, a second PCR was run for 7 to 11 cycles. Every molecule of cDNA carried a tag from a template-switch adaptor with 12 random nucleotides. In TCRdb, the 5' RACE reads were re-called with MiXCR into one record per CDR3 protein. In the table there are about 800,000 distinct CDR3 sequences, 55% to 70% of which are singletons.

Sequencing was done on a sample of blood. The genes are TRBV20-1 and TRBJ1-2, with 10 bases identical to TRBD1. The receptor was derived from a man younger than 45 in good health. In nucleotides, the CDR3 is TGCAGTGCTTCGACAGGGGGCTTTTCATATGGCTACACCTTC. Protein: CSASTGGFSYGYTF.